The 13 T cell receptor beta chains listed next were all sequenced from one sample in a study of CD8 T cells in ankylosing spondylitis. MiXCR, applied by TCRdb to the 5' RACE reads, yields one record per CDR3 protein. The table includes 20,000 to 30,000 distinct CDR3 sequences, 2.5% detected once. Sequencing was carried out using blood, either unsorted or a sorted T cell fraction (not recorded which). The receptors shown here come from a female donor with ankylosing spondylitis or in good health (not recorded which).

With respect to this clonotype: A single base separates this from a much larger clone, so it may be a read error. The chain couples TRBV9 to TRBJ2-2; D may correspond to TRBD1 or TRBD2 (5 bases each). Germline V gene lookup returns CDR1 SGDLS and CDR2 YYNGEE. The V end lost 5 bases, the J end lost 6 bases, and 8 bases lay between the germline ends. The CDR3 sequence is 12 residues long. The CDR3 loop is CASRKGPGELFF. CDR3 DNA sequence: TGTGCCAGCAGGAAGGGACCCGGGGAGCTGTTTTTT.

Many counts were recorded for this clonotype. J is TRBJ2-7 and V is TRBV9; TRBD2 matches at 13 bases. This CDR3 is 15 amino acids long. The junction had 3 bases not matched to a gene; V was cut back by 4 bases and J by 2 bases. CDR1 is SGDLS, CDR2 YYNGEE, per germline. CDR3 sequence (DNA): TGTGCCAGCAGCTTCGGGACTAGCGGGGCCTACGAGCAGTACTTC. Residues: CASSFGTSGAYEQYF. The whole variable domain, filled in from reference TRBV9 and TRBJ2-7, reads DSGVTQTPKHLITATGQRVTLRCSPRSGDLSVYWYQQSLDQGLQFLIQYYNGEERAKGNILERFSAQQFPDLHSELNLSSLELGDSALYFCASSFGTSGAYEQYFGPGTRLTVT.

This clonotype was found many times. V is TRBV9 and J is TRBJ1-6; TRBD1 might be the D (5 bases). The V and J ends lost 0 bases and 0 bases respectively, with 10 bases between them. Germline values: CDR1 SGDLS, CDR2 YYNGEE. This CDR3 region has 17 residues. The CDR3 region is CASSVGGDSSYNSPLHF. Written as DNA, the CDR3 is TGTGCCAGCAGCGTAGGAGGGGATAGCTCCTATAATTCACCCCTCCACTTT.

At least ten counts were recorded for this clonotype. This chain links TRBV9 with TRBJ1-4, with TRBD1 as a possible D gene (5 bases). V lost 4 bases to trimming and J lost 5 bases, with 15 bases between them. The CDR3 loop spans 15 amino acids. Per the germline V gene, CDR1 is SGDLS and CDR2 is YYNGEE. The CDR3 loop reads CASSPSGGWNEKLFF. CDR3 nucleotides: TGTGCCAGCAGCCCCTCTGGGGGGTGGAATGAAAAACTGTTTTTT.

This clonotype has a count of ten or more. This rearrangement joins TRBV9 to TRBJ2-1; D ambiguous. The CDR3 spans 12 residues. Germline V CDR1 and CDR2: SGDLS, YYNGEE. Between the trimmed V and J ends, which lost 4 bases and 6 bases, there was a span of 8 bases. The CDR3 region has the DNA TGTGCCAGCAGCCCCCACCCCAATGAGCAGTTCTTC. Protein: CASSPHPNEQFF.

This clonotype occurred many times. This chain links TRBV9 with TRBJ1-2; 7 positions match TRBD1. CDR1 and CDR2 from the germline V gene are SGDLS and YYNGEE. Trimming at V came to 3 bases and at J to 4 bases, leaving 9 bases not matched to a gene. The length of the CDR3 is 15 residues. The CDR3 is CASSGQGPSRYGYTF. The CDR3 nucleotides are TGTGCCAGCAGCGGACAGGGACCCAGTCGCTATGGCTACACCTTC.

This clonotype has ten or more counts. The rearrangement uses TRBV9 and TRBJ2-1; weak D call: TRBD2 (6 bases). The CDR3 totals 15 residues. Germline lookup yields CDR1 SGDLS and CDR2 YYNGEE. Trimming took off 4 bases at V and 6 bases at J, with 17 bases between the two ends. CDR3 nucleotides: TGTGCCAGCAGCACCCGACTAGGGGACTTCAATGAGCAGTTCTTC. Residues: CASSTRLGDFNEQFF.

In its sample, this clonotype ranks as medium-sized. J is TRBJ2-2 and V is TRBV25-1; perhaps TRBD1 as D (6 bases). Germline V CDR1 and CDR2: MGHDK, SYGVNS. This CDR3 is built from 16 residues. The ends were cut back, 6 bases at V and 4 bases at J, with 18 bases in the middle. The CDR3 DNA sequence: TGTGCCAGCAGGTCCCCGGGACACATAACCACCGGGGAGCTGTTTTTT. This encodes CASRSPGHITTGELFF.

This clonotype was counted ten times or more. J is TRBJ2-1 and V is TRBV9; a possible D gene is TRBD2 (6 bases). CDR1 and CDR2 from the germline V gene are SGDLS and YYNGEE. Trimming pared 4 bases from V and 6 bases from J, leaving 23 bases between. CDR3 length: 17 residues. Here the CDR3 DNA reads TGTGCCAGCAGCCCTCCATCAGGAGCGGGTGGAAGCAATGAGCAGTTCTTC. Translated, it gives CASSPPSGAGGSNEQFF.

The sample holds many counts of this clonotype. The chain couples TRBV9 to TRBJ1-1; D is undetermined. Trimming took 0 bases from V and 1 from J, leaving 4 bases between them. Germline lookup yields CDR1 SGDLS and CDR2 YYNGEE. This CDR3 is 13 amino acids long. CDR3: CASSVGRNTEAFF. The CDR3 DNA follows: TGTGCCAGCAGCGTAGGGCGGAACACTGAAGCTTTCTTT.

This clonotype was recorded many times. V gene TRBV9 combines with J gene TRBJ2-3; 8 bases map to TRBD1. This CDR3 has 16 amino acids. From germline, CDR1 is SGDLS and CDR2 YYNGEE. V lost 0 bases and J lost 0; bases outside the gene matches: 3. The DNA of the CDR3 is TGTGCCAGCAGCGTAGAGAACAGGGGGAGCACAGATACGCAGTATTTT. Its protein is CASSVENRGSTDTQYF.

By proportion, this clonotype is medium-sized (0.01 to 0.1%). The gene calls are TRBV9 and TRBJ2-3; 9 bases align to TRBD2. Germline-derived CDR1 and CDR2 are SGDLS and YYNGEE. This CDR3 spans 14 amino acids. V lost 3 bases to trimming and J lost 2 bases; unmatched junction nucleotides: 1. The CDR3 bases are TGTGCCAGCAGCGAGGGACTAGCCACAGATACGCAGTATTTT. Translated: CASSEGLATDTQYF.

This clonotype came up many times. The chain joins TRBV9 to TRBJ1-1; no clear D. From germline, CDR1 is SGDLS and CDR2 YYNGEE. CDR3 length equals 14 residues. V was shortened by 0 bases and J by 0 bases, with 6 bases between the two germline ends. CDR3 in DNA: TGTGCCAGCAGCGTAGAACCCATGAACACTGAAGCTTTCTTT. It translates to CASSVEPMNTEAFF. The full variable domain, with the rest looked up from reference TRBV9 and TRBJ1-1, is DSGVTQTPKHLITATGQRVTLRCSPRSGDLSVYWYQQSLDQGLQFLIQYYNGEERAKGNILERFSAQQFPDLHSELNLSSLELGDSALYFCASSVEPMNTEAFFGQGTRLTVV.